This TCR beta chain derives from a study of identical twins. Overall study findings and caveats: Modelling underestimated the level of out-of-frame TCR alpha sharing observed in monozygotic twins. Those out-of-frame alpha sequences shared by twins showed an excess of low generation probability.

The CDR3 is made up of 16 amino acids. MiXCR, run by TCRdb on the 5' RACE reads, gives a single entry per CDR3 protein. The table records about 250,000 distinct CDR3 sequences, approximately 8.3% of them present only once. Many counts were recorded for this clonotype. Its specificity is not known. The data also belong to a second study, concerning yellow fever vaccine responses in identical twins.

The specimen was CD8+ T cells sorted from blood. This clonotype originated in a woman between 18 and 30 years old in good health. The chain carries TRBV21-1 and TRBJ2-7; the table's D gene call, TRBD2, was not cross checked with the DNA. TRBV21-1 counts as a pseudogene. As DNA, the CDR3 is TGTGCCAGCGGACTTGCTGGACTAGCGGCTTTTTACGAGCAGTACTTC. It encodes CASGLAGLAAFYEQYF.